This T cell receptor beta chain derives from a study of shared clonotypes between healthy human individuals. A 200 ng quantity of DNA, 30,000 to 35,000 T cell genomes, went into the sorted-subset replicate PCRs. The method was immunoSEQ multiplex PCR; TCRdb's version includes in-frame clones alone and lacks a portion of them. Of around 2.3 million clones in the sample, 90% to 96% were seen once. The CDR3 is 17 amino acids. Per the germline V gene, CDR1 is SQVTM and CDR2 is ANQGSEA. V lost 1 base and J 3 bases, leaving 19 bases between the germline ends. This clone was recorded only once. This sequence was found in a man aged 18 to 30 in good health. This chain links TRBV29-1 with TRBJ1-5, with D possibly being TRBD1 (6 bases). What was sequenced was naive CD4+ T cells sorted from blood. The subset denotes: CD45RA+ positively selected. CDR3 sequence: CSVEVDRRTAYNQPQHF. The CDR3, as DNA: TGCAGCGTTGAAGTGGACCGACGGACAGCCTACAATCAGCCCCAGCATTTT.